These 20 T cell receptor beta chains were sequenced from one sample in a study of CD8 T cells in ankylosing spondylitis. TCRdb re-analysed the 5' RACE reads in MiXCR, keeping a single row per CDR3 protein. The sample contains over 400,000 distinct CDR3 sequences, roughly 27% of which appear only once. Findings and caveats of the study: Blood of patients with ankylosing spondylitis appeared to be characterized by a TCR beta motif of several highly homologous variants.

Their antigen targets remain unknown. What was sequenced was blood, either unsorted or a sorted T cell fraction (not recorded which). These receptors came from a male donor with ankylosing spondylitis.

The chain has TRBV15 and TRBJ2-7; maybe TRBD1 (5 bases). Germline CDR1 is LNHNV and CDR2 is YYDKDF (reference sequence). The CDR3 loop spans 11 amino acids. V was pared by 8 bases and J by 6 bases, with 11 bases between. CDR3 sequence reads: CATPGRPEQYV. As DNA, the CDR3 is TGTGCCACCCCAGGGCGCCCCGAGCAGTACGTC.

This chain connects TRBV29-1 to TRBJ2-7; weak D call: TRBD2 (5 bases). CDR1 SQVTM and CDR2 ANQGSEA come from the germline V gene. Deletions cut 4 bases from V and 7 bases from J, with 17 bases between. This CDR3 is 13 amino acids long. The CDR3 loop is CSVVGQTSGEQYF. The CDR3 coding sequence is TGCAGCGTTGTGGGCCAGACCTCGGGGGAGCAGTACTTC.

This clonotype was counted a few times. The gene calls are TRBV12-3 or TRBV12-4 and TRBJ2-3; 9 nucleotides align to TRBD2. Trimming at V came to 8 bases and at J to 0 bases, leaving 18 bases not matched to a gene. The CDR3 has 19 amino acids. The CDR3 DNA sequence: TGTGCCAGCTGCCGACTCAGTTCGGGACTAGCCGAGAGCACAGATACGCAGTATTTT. It is translated as CASCRLSSGLAESTDTQYF.

V usage is TRBV20-1 and J usage is TRBJ2-1, with D possibly being TRBD2 (5 bases). Germline CDR1 is DFQATT and CDR2 is SNEGSKA (reference sequence). The ends were cut back, 1 base at V and 9 bases at J, with 16 bases in the middle. The CDR3 sequence is 14 residues long. In DNA, the CDR3 is TGCAGTGCTAGAGTGAGGGCCCGACCCATTGAGCAGTTCTTC. Translated, it gives CSARVRARPIEQFF.

The chain links TRBV7-9 to TRBJ2-5, with D possibly TRBD2 on 5 matching bases. This CDR3 has 15 amino acids. Germline lookup yields CDR1 SEHNR and CDR2 FQNEAQ (reference sequence). V lost 1 base, J lost 4 bases, and 13 bases lay in between. CDR3 nucleotide sequence: TGTGCCAGCAGCTTAGGAGACCGGCTAGCAGAGACCCAGTACTTC. Translation: CASSLGDRLAETQYF.

This clonotype was seen ten or more times. V is TRBV29-1 and J is TRBJ2-1; 7 bases map to TRBD2. CDR1 is SQVTM and CDR2 is ANQGSEA in the germline V gene. J was trimmed by 2 bases and V by 3 bases; bases with no gene match: 4. This CDR3 has 14 residues. CDR3 in amino acids: CSVEREITYNEQFF. The DNA of the CDR3 is TGCAGCGTTGAGCGGGAGATTACCTACAATGAGCAGTTCTTC.

The chain joins TRBV5-1 to TRBJ2-7; 7 nucleotides align to TRBD1. Germline V gives CDR1 SGHRS, CDR2 YFSETQ. CDR3 length: 15 residues. V lost 4 bases and J lost 1; bases outside the gene matches: 8. The chain's CDR3 is CASSAGTALSYEQYF. The CDR3 DNA sequence: TGCGCCAGCAGCGCCGGGACAGCCCTTTCCTACGAGCAGTACTTC.

This clonotype was picked up a small number of times. The chain links TRBV5-1 to TRBJ2-1; 10 positions agree with TRBD1. CDR1 and CDR2 (germline): SGHRS, YFSETQ. V was clipped by 5 bases and J by 5 bases; unmatched bases: 7. CDR3 length: 15 residues. The CDR3 loop is CASSSGQGGDNEQFF. CDR3 coding DNA: TGCGCCAGCAGTTCAGGACAGGGGGGAGACAATGAGCAGTTCTTC.

This clonotype has a handful of counts. The chain has TRBV19 and TRBJ2-1; 8 bases match TRBD1. Germline CDR1 reads LNHDA; CDR2 reads SQIVND (reference sequence). The CDR3 runs 14 residues. Trimming cost V 7 bases and J 8 bases; bases outside gene matches: 10. The CDR3 reads CASTPPDRDDEQFF. CDR3 sequence (DNA): TGTGCCAGTACCCCCCCGGACAGGGACGATGAGCAGTTCTTC.

This clonotype was detected only once. The chain recombines TRBV7-9 with TRBJ1-1; 9 bases align to TRBD1. The J segment lost 0 bases and the V segment lost 8 bases, leaving 13 bases of the junction unmatched. The CDR3 has 17 amino acids. The V gene's germline CDR1 is SEHNR and CDR2 FQNEAQ (reference sequence). CDR3 sequence reads: CASRPGTGMGLNTEAFF. The CDR3 DNA reads TGTGCCAGCCGTCCCGGGACAGGGATGGGTCTGAACACTGAAGCTTTCTTT.

This clonotype was counted a few times. The chain couples TRBV29-1 to TRBJ2-1; possibly TRBD2 for D (5 bases). The V and J ends lost 4 bases and 5 bases respectively, with 12 bases between them. Germline CDR1 and CDR2: SQVTM and ANQGSEA. The CDR3 contains 13 residues. The chain's CDR3 is CSVAEGRHNEQFF. The CDR3 DNA reads as TGCAGCGTTGCCGAGGGCCGGCACAATGAGCAGTTCTTC.

This clonotype was observed a few times. The chain combines TRBV3-1 with TRBJ2-2; D gene unclear. Germline CDR1 LGHDT, CDR2 YNNKEL (reference sequence). V lost 0 bases to trimming and J lost 5 bases, with 13 bases between them. CDR3 length: 16 residues. Written as DNA, the CDR3 is TGTGCCAGCAGCCAAGAGTCCGAGTTCTGGACCGGGGAGCTGTTTTTT. Translated, it gives CASSQESEFWTGELFF.

With regard to this clonotype: Relative to the germline gene, one junction end is altered; a read error may explain this. As DNA, the CDR3 is TGTTCTTTAGCGTACTCCTACGAGCAGTACTTC. Translation gives CSLAYSYEQYF. The chain recombines TRBV20-1 with TRBJ2-7; a weak D match, TRBD2 (5 bases). Germline V gene lookup returns CDR1 DFQATT and CDR2 SNEGSKA (reference sequence). This CDR3 region has 11 residues.

J is TRBJ2-3 and V is TRBV7-6; 8 nucleotides agree with TRBD2. The trim removed 1 base at V and 6 bases at J, leaving 12 bases unmatched. The germline V gene has CDR1 SGHVS and CDR2 FNYEAQ. The CDR3 extends over 17 amino acids. The CDR3 coding sequence is TGTGCCAGCAGCTTAGAGGGTAGCGGGGCCACCCTGGATACGCAGTATTTT. Amino acid sequence: CASSLEGSGATLDTQYF.

V gene TRBV7-9 combines with J gene TRBJ1-2; tentative D call: TRBD1 (5 bases). V gave up 4 bases and J gave up 8 bases, with 20 bases separating them. CDR3 length equals 15 residues. Germline values: CDR1 SEHNR, CDR2 FQNEAQ (reference sequence). CDR3 sequence: CASSSDQGVPPGYTF. Here the CDR3 DNA reads TGTGCCAGCAGCTCAGATCAGGGCGTACCGCCCGGCTACACCTTC.

This clonotype has just a few counts. V usage is TRBV6-2 or TRBV6-3 and J usage is TRBJ2-1; TRBD2 matches at 8 bases. CDR1 is MNHEY and CDR2 is SVGEGT in the germline V gene. CDR3 length: 16 amino acids. V was clipped by 2 bases and J by 2 bases; unmatched bases: 5. The CDR3 DNA reads TGTGCCAGCAGTTACCAACCAGCGGGAGCCTACAATGAGCAGTTCTTC. Translating gives CASSYQPAGAYNEQFF.

V gene TRBV20-1 combines with J gene TRBJ2-5, with unresolved D. Trimming removed 7 bases at V and 0 bases at J, with 6 bases between. The germline V gene has CDR1 DFQATT and CDR2 SNEGSKA (reference sequence). The CDR3 consists of 11 residues. CDR3 in amino acids: CSGPYQETQYF. The DNA for the CDR3 is TGCAGTGGGCCGTACCAAGAGACCCAGTACTTC.

J is TRBJ2-5 and V is TRBV7-9; 7 bases line up with TRBD2. The germline V gene encodes CDR1 SEHNR and CDR2 FQNEAQ (reference sequence). J gave up 9 bases and V 7 bases, and 5 bases lay outside the gene matches. This CDR3 spans 11 amino acids. CDR3 in DNA: TGTGCCAGCACCCCTGCGGGGGCCCAGTACTTC. This codes for CASTPAGAQYF.

The chain employs TRBV12-3 or TRBV12-4 and TRBJ2-3; unclear D gene. The germline V and J ends were trimmed by 6 bases and 4 bases, with 14 bases remaining between them. There are 14 residues in the CDR3. The CDR3 DNA follows: TGTGCCAGCAGCCCTAGTGGGCACGCAGATACGCAGTATTTT. Its protein is CASSPSGHADTQYF.

This clonotype was counted only a few times. This rearrangement joins TRBV3-1 to TRBJ1-1, with TRBD1 identical over 10 bases. V dropped 5 bases and J dropped 13; count of bases not matched to a gene: 10. The CDR3 is made up of 13 amino acids. The germline CDR1 and CDR2 sequences are LGHDT and YNNKEL (reference sequence). Here the CDR3 DNA reads TGTGCCAGCAGCACTCCGACAGGGGGCTTTGTTTTCTTT. Translating it yields CASSTPTGGFVFF.